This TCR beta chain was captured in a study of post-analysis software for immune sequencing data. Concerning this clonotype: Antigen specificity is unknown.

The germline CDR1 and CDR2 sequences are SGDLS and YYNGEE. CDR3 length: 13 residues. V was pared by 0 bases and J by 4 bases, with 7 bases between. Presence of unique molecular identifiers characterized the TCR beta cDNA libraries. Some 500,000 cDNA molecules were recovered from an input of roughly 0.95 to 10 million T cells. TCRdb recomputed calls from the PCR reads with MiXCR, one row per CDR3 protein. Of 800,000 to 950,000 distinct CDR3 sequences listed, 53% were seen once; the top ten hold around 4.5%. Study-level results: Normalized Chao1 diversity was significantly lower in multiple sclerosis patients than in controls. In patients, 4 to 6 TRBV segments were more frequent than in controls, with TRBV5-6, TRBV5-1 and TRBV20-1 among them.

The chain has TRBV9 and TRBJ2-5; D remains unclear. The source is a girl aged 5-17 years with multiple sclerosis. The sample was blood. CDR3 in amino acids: CASSVAVSETQYF. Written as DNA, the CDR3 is TGTGCCAGCAGCGTAGCTGTGTCAGAGACCCAGTACTTC. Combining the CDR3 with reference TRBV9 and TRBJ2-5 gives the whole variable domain DSGVTQTPKHLITATGQRVTLRCSPRSGDLSVYWYQQSLDQGLQFLIQYYNGEERAKGNILERFSAQQFPDLHSELNLSSLELGDSALYFCASSVAVSETQYFGPGTRLLVL.